This T cell receptor beta chain was captured in a study of CDR3 diversity in severe acne. A single record per CDR3 protein comes from TCRdb applying MiXCR to the PCR reads. The data contain some 90,000 distinct CDR3 sequences, approximately 54% of them singletons. J gave up 0 bases and V 1 base, and 6 bases lay outside the gene matches. The CDR3 is made up of 16 amino acids. The V call is TRBV12-3 or TRBV12-4, the J call TRBJ2-7; TRBD1 aligns across 7 bases. This TCR was sampled from a male donor with severe acne vulgaris. The sequencing sample was made of blood. CDR3 bases: TGTGCCAGCAGTTTAGGGCCACAGGGGACCTCCTACGAGCAGTACTTC. Its protein product is CASSLGPQGTSYEQYF.